These 21 T cell receptor beta chains were all obtained from the same sample, sequenced in a study of cytomegalovirus exposure and HLA in healthy donors. The PCR employed 60 Vbeta primers together with 13 Jbeta primers. Generated by immunoSEQ multiplex PCR, the TCRdb table keeps only in-frame clones and is missing some. The sample has approximately 82,000 clones; 60% to 80% are singletons. What was sequenced was PBMCs. These receptors originate from a woman in her fifties or sixties in good health and CMV-seropositive.

The rearrangement joins TRBV18 to TRBJ1-1, with D perhaps matching TRBD1 (5 bases). Germline loops: CDR1 KGHSH, CDR2 LQKENI. V shed 2 bases and J shed 1 base, with 8 bases lying between them. The CDR3 extends over 14 amino acids. CDR3 sequence (DNA): TGTGCCAGCTCACCAGACAGTTCGAACACTGAAGCTTTCTTT. It yields the protein CASSPDSSNTEAFF.

The chain carries TRBV19 and TRBJ2-7; D is possibly TRBD1 (6 bases). Between the trimmed V and J ends, which lost 5 bases and 4 bases, there was a span of 15 bases. From germline, CDR1 is LNHDA and CDR2 SQIVND (reference sequence). The length of the CDR3 is 14 residues. CDR3 nucleotide sequence: TGTGCCAGTAGTTCCCGGGACATCCTATACGAGCAGTACTTC. Residues: CASSSRDILYEQYF.

This chain links TRBV11-3 with TRBJ1-6; the D is unclear. Germline CDR1 and CDR2: SGHNT and YENEEA. The V gene lost 1 base and the J gene lost 9 bases, with 10 bases spanning the gap. The CDR3 covers 14 residues. The CDR3 DNA is TGTGCCAGCAGCTTAGTCCCGAGCCTTTCACCCCTCCACTTT. Its translation: CASSLVPSLSPLHF.

This clone has just one count. This sequence joins TRBV6-1 and TRBJ2-3; 7 bases are shared with TRBD1. The V and J ends lost 0 bases and 2 bases, in that order; junction bases with no gene match: 8. The CDR3 is 17 amino acids. Germline CDR1 MNHNS, CDR2 SASEGT. DNA of the CDR3: TGTGCCAGCAGTGAAGCGTCAGGGGGAGAATTCACAGATACGCAGTATTTT. It specifies CASSEASGGEFTDTQYF.

The chain has TRBV12-1 and TRBJ1-3; the DNA was not used to check the table's D call, TRBD1. TRBV12-1 is an annotated pseudogene. This CDR3 contains 15 residues. The CDR3 DNA reads as TGTGCCAGCAGCTCTGGGGACAGGGCTGGAAACACCATATATTTT. Protein sequence: CASSSGDRAGNTIYF.

This sequence joins TRBV11-1 and TRBJ2-1, with 10 bases matching TRBD2. Germline trimming cut 2 bases from V and 8 bases from J; bases unmatched to any gene: 9. The CDR3 length is 16 residues. Germline CDR1 SGHAT, CDR2 FQDESV (reference sequence). The CDR3 protein is CASSLFLAGAGDEQFF. CDR3 nucleotides: TGTGCCAGCAGCTTATTTCTAGCGGGAGCTGGAGATGAGCAGTTCTTC.

CDR3 nucleotide sequence: TGCGCCAGCAGTGAGCTAGGAGGGAACACTGAAGCTTTCTTT. As protein: CASSELGGNTEAFF. The chain combines TRBV10-2 with TRBJ1-1; no firm D call. The CDR3 totals 14 residues. Germline loops: CDR1 WSHSY, CDR2 SAAADI. Trimming took 2 bases from V and 1 from J, leaving 8 bases between them.

The rearrangement uses TRBV5-1 and TRBJ2-1; D gene unclear. Germline V gene data show CDR1 as SGHRS and CDR2 as YFSETQ. The CDR3 length is 15 residues. V was clipped by 2 bases and J by 1 base, with 10 bases between them. The CDR3 DNA follows: TGCGCCAGCAGCTTATTAGCTGCTTCCTACAATGAGCAGTTCTTC. This gives the protein CASSLLAASYNEQFF.

The rearrangement uses TRBV6-5 and TRBJ2-7; D ambiguous. Germline lookup yields CDR1 MNHEY and CDR2 SVGAGI. Trimming left V 7 bases short and J 5 bases short, with 18 bases between. The CDR3 sequence is 14 residues long. The CDR3 nucleotides are TGTGCCAGCACCGGGTCAGAGAGTTTCAACGAGCAGTACTTC. Translated: CASTGSESFNEQYF.

The chain combines TRBV6-4 with TRBJ2-7; weak D call: TRBD2 (5 bases). Germline V lookup: CDR1 MRHNA, CDR2 SNTAGT. V was cut by 8 bases and J by 5 bases, with 19 bases left in between. The CDR3 covers 14 residues. The CDR3 nucleotides read TGTGCCAGCGCCCGGGGTCCCGCCAGAGACGAGCAGTACTTC. Its translation is CASARGPARDEQYF.

This clone was seen once. This rearrangement joins TRBV2 to TRBJ1-4; unclear D gene. The germline V gene has CDR1 SNHLY and CDR2 FYNNEI. There are 13 residues in the CDR3. Deletions cut 6 bases from V and 0 bases from J, with 5 bases between. This CDR3 reads CASSFSTNEKLFF. The CDR3, as DNA: TGTGCCAGCAGCTTCTCAACTAATGAAAAACTGTTTTTT. Filled out from reference TRBV2 and TRBJ1-4, the complete variable domain reads EPEVTQTPSHQVTQMGQEVILRCVPISNHLYFYWYRQILGQKVEFLVSFYNNEISEKSEIFDDQFSVERPDGSNFTLKIRSTKLEDSAMYFCASSFSTNEKLFFGSGTQLSVL.

The rearrangement joins TRBV5-6 to TRBJ2-1; a possible D gene is TRBD2 (6 bases). In germline, CDR1 is SGHDT, CDR2 YYEEEE. The V end lost 4 bases, the J end lost 7 bases, and 18 bases lay between the germline ends. The CDR3 length is 15 residues. CDR3 sequence reads: CASSRGGMGVNEQFF. Written as DNA, the CDR3 is TGTGCCAGCAGCCGTGGCGGGATGGGTGTGAATGAGCAGTTCTTC. The entire variable domain, with the rest obtained from reference TRBV5-6 and TRBJ2-1, is as follows: DAGVTQSPTHLIKTRGQQVTLRCSPKSGHDTVSWYQQALGQGPQFIFQYYEEEERQRGNFPDRFSGHQFPNYSSELNVNALLLGDSALYLCASSRGGMGVNEQFFGPGTRLTVL.

This sequence joins TRBV15 and TRBJ1-5; a possible D gene is TRBD1 (5 bases). Germline lookup yields CDR1 LNHNV and CDR2 YYDKDF (reference sequence). CDR3 length: 14 residues. V was trimmed by 1 base and J by 2 bases, leaving 6 bases between them. CDR3 DNA: TGTGCCACCAGCAGAGCGGGGGGCAATCAGCCCCAGCATTTT. Protein: CATSRAGGNQPQHF.

This chain uses TRBV7-2 with TRBJ1-5; D call uncertain. Per germline, CDR1 SGHTA and CDR2 FQGNSA. V lost 4 bases and J 0 bases, leaving 4 bases between the germline ends. The CDR3 spans 13 residues. CDR3 amino acids: CASSSYSNQPQHF. The CDR3 bases are TGTGCCAGCAGCTCGTATAGCAATCAGCCCCAGCATTTT.

The J gene is TRBJ2-5, the V gene TRBV19, with TRBD1 as a possible D gene (5 bases). Trimming stripped 5 bases from V and 2 bases from J, with 12 bases between. There are 14 residues in the CDR3. Germline V gene data show CDR1 as LNHDA and CDR2 as SQIVND (reference sequence). The chain's CDR3 is CASSEQVFQETQYF. The CDR3 region has the DNA TGTGCCAGTAGTGAACAGGTTTTTCAAGAGACCCAGTACTTC.

This clone was seen only a few times. The genes are TRBV2 and TRBJ1-2, with 7 bases matching TRBD1. Germline V gene lookup returns CDR1 SNHLY and CDR2 FYNNEI. The CDR3 runs to 14 residues. After removal of 7 bases from V and 2 bases from J, the junction contained 7 bases not matched to a gene. CDR3 in amino acids: CASTVQTGNYGYTF. CDR3 in DNA: TGTGCCAGCACCGTACAGACAGGGAACTATGGCTACACCTTC.

The chain is built from TRBV28 and TRBJ2-7; 12 bases are shared with TRBD2. The ends lost 5 bases at V and 6 bases at J; junction bases unmatched: 2. CDR1 and CDR2 (germline): MDHEN, SYDVKM. The CDR3 runs 13 residues. CDR3 sequence (DNA): TGTGCCAGCAGTCTAGCGGGAGGGCGCGAGCAGTACTTC. As protein: CASSLAGGREQYF.

This clone is medium-sized within its sample. One junction end does not reproduce the germline sequence, and a read error may be involved. The chain links TRBV2 to TRBJ2-7; 8 bases agree with TRBD1. Per germline, CDR1 SNHLY and CDR2 FYNNEI. This CDR3 contains 14 residues. The CDR3 protein is CASSVGTGSHEQYF. The CDR3 DNA reads as TGTGCCAGCAGCGTGGGGACAGGCTCCCACGAGCAGTACTTC.

The V gene is TRBV7-8, the J gene TRBJ2-1; 9 nucleotides align to TRBD2. CDR3 size: 16 residues. Trimming removed 5 bases from V and 3 bases from J; junction bases left unmatched: 8. CDR1 SGHVS and CDR2 FQNEAQ come from the germline V gene. In DNA form, the CDR3 reads TGTGCCAGCAGCCGAAGAAAGCGGGAGGACTACAATGAGCAGTTCTTC. This codes for CASSRRKREDYNEQFF. The whole variable domain, remainder taken from reference TRBV7-8 and TRBJ2-1, is GAGVSQSPRYKVAKRGQDVALRCDPISGHVSLFWYQQALGQGPEFLTYFQNEAQLDKSGLPSDRFFAERPEGSVSTLKIQRTQQEDSAVYLCASSRRKREDYNEQFFGPGTRLTVL.

The chain recombines TRBV5-6 with TRBJ2-7, with 9 bases that match TRBD2. CDR1 is SGHDT, CDR2 YYEEEE, per germline. The CDR3 runs 15 residues. V dropped 4 bases and J dropped 2; count of bases not matched to a gene: 7. The CDR3 nucleotides read TGTGCCAGCAGCCGAACTAGCGGGTCTACCTACGAGCAGTACTTC. It yields the protein CASSRTSGSTYEQYF. The entire variable domain, with the rest obtained from reference TRBV5-6 and TRBJ2-7, is as follows: DAGVTQSPTHLIKTRGQQVTLRCSPKSGHDTVSWYQQALGQGPQFIFQYYEEEERQRGNFPDRFSGHQFPNYSSELNVNALLLGDSALYLCASSRTSGSTYEQYFGPGTRLTVT.

This clone has just a few counts. The V call is TRBV30, the J call TRBJ1-4, with 9 nucleotides matching TRBD1. V lost 8 bases and J lost 7; bases outside the gene matches: 11. CDR3 length equals 14 residues. CDR1 GTSNPN and CDR2 SVGIG come from the germline V gene (reference sequence). The CDR3 DNA reads TGTGCCCAATCCGGGACAGGGAGCTTTGAAAAACTGTTTTTT. The encoded protein is CAQSGTGSFEKLFF.